This T cell receptor (beta chain) derives from a study of cytomegalovirus exposure and HLA in healthy donors. On this clone itself: Its antigen remains unknown.

Between the trimmed V and J ends, which lost 6 bases and 4 bases, there was a span of 10 bases. The CDR3 is 13 residues long. The V gene's germline CDR1 is MNHNS and CDR2 SASEGT. Findings and limits, study-wide: Some V segments (TRBV6-2 and TRBV6-3 among them) were excluded as indistinguishable.

PCR employed 60 Vbeta and 13 Jbeta primers. Libraries were prepared by immunoSEQ multiplex PCR; TCRdb keeps only in-frame clonotypes and omits some of them. The data contain approximately 120,000 clones, around 73% of them singletons. The chain employs TRBV6-1 and TRBJ1-5, with D possibly TRBD1 on 6 matching bases. Sequenced material: PBMCs. This clonotype was sampled from a man aged 35 to 55 in good health and CMV-seronegative. The CDR3 loop is CASRITGNQPQHF. CDR3 sequence (DNA): TGTGCCAGCAGGATAACAGGGAATCAGCCCCAGCATTTT.